A single sample gave rise to the 29 T cell receptor beta chains below, sequenced in a study of cytomegalovirus exposure and HLA in healthy donors. PCR was performed using 60 Vbeta and 13 Jbeta primers. The protocol was immunoSEQ multiplex PCR, while the TCRdb copy is restricted to in-frame clones and leaves out a portion. The table includes roughly 120,000 clones, about 73% detected once. Sequencing was performed on PBMCs. The receptors come from a woman in her forties in good health and CMV-seropositive.

The rearrangement uses TRBV4-3 and TRBJ1-4, with D hard to call. The CDR3 contains 13 residues. V lost 0 bases and J 11 bases, leaving 10 bases between the germline ends. Germline CDR1 is LGHNA and CDR2 is YSLEER. The CDR3 loop reads CASSQEWRSKLFF. The CDR3 coding sequence is TGCGCCAGCAGCCAAGAATGGCGGAGCAAACTGTTTTTT.

This clone was seen a few times. The CDR3 coding sequence is TGCGCCAGCAGCTTAGGTTACCGTGGGGGCAACACTGAAGCTTTCTTT. Translation gives CASSLGYRGGNTEAFF. The chain uses TRBV5-1 and TRBJ1-1, with TRBD1 as a possible D gene (6 bases). The CDR3 extends over 16 amino acids. CDR1 SGHRS and CDR2 YFSETQ come from the germline V gene. V lost 2 bases to trimming and J lost 2 bases, with 16 bases between them.

The chain uses TRBV11-2 and TRBJ2-5, with D perhaps matching TRBD2 (7 bases). This CDR3 comprises 14 residues. V shed 5 bases and J shed 4 bases, with 14 bases lying between them. Looked up from germline, CDR1 is SGHAT and CDR2 is FQNNGV. CDR3 amino acids: CASSVPGGRETQYF. The DNA for the CDR3 is TGTGCCAGCAGCGTGCCCGGGGGGCGAGAGACCCAGTACTTC.

This clone has a single count. This chain joins TRBV7-6 and TRBJ1-5; possible D gene TRBD1, 6 bases. V shed 4 bases and J shed 7 bases, with 14 bases lying between them. Germline CDR1 SGHVS, CDR2 FNYEAQ. CDR3 length: 14 amino acids. In nucleotides, the CDR3 is TGTGCCAGCAGCTCCCCAGGGGAGGGACAGCCCCAGCATTTT. This translates into CASSSPGEGQPQHF.

The chain combines TRBV2 with TRBJ2-7, with TRBD1 matching over 7 bases. CDR3 length: 14 amino acids. The junction had 6 bases not matched to a gene; V was cut back by 5 bases and J by 2 bases. Germline CDR1 is SNHLY and CDR2 is FYNNEI. The DNA of the CDR3 is TGTGCCAGCAGTCTCGACAGGGCAACCTACGAGCAGTACTTC. It codes for CASSLDRATYEQYF.

V and J are TRBV29-1 and TRBJ1-5; 9 bases line up with TRBD1. Per germline, CDR1 SQVTM and CDR2 ANQGSEA. This CDR3 has 13 amino acids. With V trimmed by 6 bases and J by 5 bases, 5 bases remained unmatched. The CDR3, as DNA: TGCAGCGTCAAACAGGGGGCGGATCAGCCCCAGCATTTT. Translating gives CSVKQGADQPQHF.

V usage is TRBV29-1 and J usage is TRBJ2-5; tentative D call: TRBD1 (6 bases). Trimming shortened V by 4 bases and J by 1 base, and 28 bases separated the two germline ends. CDR3 length: 19 residues. From germline, CDR1 is SQVTM and CDR2 ANQGSEA. The CDR3 sequence is CSVVPRPIGGSRGQETQYF. CDR3 nucleotide sequence: TGCAGCGTTGTTCCGCGACCAATAGGGGGTAGTAGGGGCCAAGAGACCCAGTACTTC.

The V call is TRBV27, the J call TRBJ1-1; D is unclear. This CDR3 is 14 amino acids long. V lost 5 bases to trimming and J lost 2 bases, with 12 bases between them. Per germline, CDR1 MNHEY and CDR2 SMNVEV (reference sequence). The CDR3 is CASSEPRANTEAFF. The CDR3 DNA reads as TGTGCCAGCAGTGAACCGAGGGCTAACACTGAAGCTTTCTTT.

The chain uses TRBV5-1 and TRBJ1-2, with no clear D. The CDR3 covers 12 residues. From germline, CDR1 is SGHRS and CDR2 YFSETQ. The V end lost 0 bases, the J end lost 6 bases, and 6 bases lay between the germline ends. Here the CDR3 DNA reads TGCGCCAGCAGCTTGGATGGAGATGGCTACACCTTC. It translates to CASSLDGDGYTF.

The J gene is TRBJ1-5, the V gene TRBV2; D not certain. In germline, CDR1 is SNHLY, CDR2 FYNNEI. The V gene lost 3 bases and the J gene lost 6 bases, with 12 bases spanning the gap. CDR3 length equals 14 residues. In nucleotides, the CDR3 is TGTGCCAGCAGTGAGGAGAGGTGGGTTCAGCCCCAGCATTTT. It translates to CASSEERWVQPQHF.

This chain uses TRBV9 with TRBJ2-3; D is unclear. The CDR3 runs 14 residues. Per the germline V gene, CDR1 is SGDLS and CDR2 is YYNGEE. V was cut by 4 bases and J by 3 bases, with 12 bases left in between. The CDR3 DNA sequence: TGTGCCAGCAGCCCCTTTATCGAGACAGATACGCAGTATTTT. Encoded protein: CASSPFIETDTQYF.

The rearrangement links TRBV14 to TRBJ1-2; 9 bases agree with TRBD1. The CDR3 runs 15 residues. In germline, CDR1 is SGHDN, CDR2 FVKESK. After removal of 3 bases from V and 4 bases from J, the junction contained 6 bases not matched to a gene. The DNA for the CDR3 is TGTGCCAGCAGCCACGGGACAGGGATCCTCTATGGCTACACCTTC. This translates into CASSHGTGILYGYTF.

The chain recombines TRBV19 with TRBJ2-3; 10 bases agree with TRBD2. Germline CDR1 and CDR2: LNHDA and SQIVND (reference sequence). The CDR3 has 19 amino acids. Trimming took 5 bases from V and 2 from J; bases not matched to a gene: 16. The CDR3 spells CASSPTHPTLAGATDTQYF. The CDR3 bases are TGTGCCAGTAGTCCAACCCACCCCACGCTAGCGGGGGCCACAGATACGCAGTATTTT.

V usage is TRBV4-2 and J usage is TRBJ2-3, with TRBD2 matching 12 bases. V shed 1 base, J shed 4 bases, and the junction held 3 bases outside the gene matches. Germline V CDR1 and CDR2: LGHNA, YNFKEQ. The CDR3 runs 16 residues. The CDR3 DNA reads as TGTGCCAGCAGCCAAGTAGGGACTAGCGGGTCAGATACGCAGTATTTT. Translating it yields CASSQVGTSGSDTQYF.

V and J are TRBV28 and TRBJ1-5; D may be TRBD1 (6 bases). The V gene lost 10 bases and the J gene lost 1 base, with 14 bases spanning the gap. The CDR3 has 14 residues. CDR1 is MDHEN and CDR2 is SYDVKM in the germline V gene. CDR3 region: CAIRRGMSNQPQHF. The CDR3 coding sequence is TGTGCCATACGAAGGGGGATGAGCAATCAGCCCCAGCATTTT.

In this sample, this clone turned up a few times. This chain links TRBV19 with TRBJ1-1, with TRBD1 matching over 7 bases. This CDR3 comprises 13 residues. CDR1 is LNHDA, CDR2 SQIVND, per germline (reference sequence). After removal of 6 bases from V and 2 bases from J, the junction contained 3 bases not matched to a gene. The CDR3 region is CASRTGYNTEAFF. CDR3 nucleotide sequence: TGTGCCAGTAGGACAGGGTACAACACTGAAGCTTTCTTT.

The chain recombines TRBV5-1 with TRBJ1-2, with D tentatively TRBD1 (5 bases). Between the trimmed V and J ends, which lost 3 bases and 5 bases, there was a span of 14 bases. The CDR3 has 14 residues. CDR1 and CDR2 (germline): SGHRS, YFSETQ. CDR3 nucleotides: TGCGCCAGCAGCTCCACTCAGACAGCTTATGGCTACACCTTC. As protein: CASSSTQTAYGYTF. Using reference TRBV5-1 and TRBJ1-2 for the parts outside the CDR3, the full variable domain is KAGVTQTPRYLIKTRGQQVTLSCSPISGHRSVSWYQQTPGQGLQFLFEYFSETQRNKGNFPGRFSGRQFSNSRSEMNVSTLELGDSALYLCASSSTQTAYGYTFGSGTRLTVV.

The V and J genes are TRBV5-1 and TRBJ2-7; 9 nucleotides align to TRBD1. V shed 0 bases, J shed 0 bases, and the junction held 4 bases outside the gene matches. The CDR3 covers 16 residues. CDR1 SGHRS and CDR2 YFSETQ come from the germline V gene. In DNA form, the CDR3 reads TGCGCCAGCAGCTTGGCCCTGACAGGGGGCTCCTACGAGCAGTACTTC. Translating gives CASSLALTGGSYEQYF.

The V and J genes are TRBV18 and TRBJ2-7; 8 bases match TRBD1. Germline CDR1 is KGHSH and CDR2 is LQKENI. The CDR3 extends over 17 amino acids. The ends lost 3 bases at V and 1 base at J; junction bases unmatched: 11. The CDR3 DNA sequence: TGTGCCAGCTCACCGCCCCGAACAGGGGGAGAGTCCTACGAGCAGTACTTC. Translating gives CASSPPRTGGESYEQYF.

CDR3 sequence reads: CASSQETASGNTIYF. The CDR3 DNA follows: TGTGCCAGCAGCCAAGAAACAGCCTCTGGAAACACCATATATTTT. The V call is TRBV4-2, the J call TRBJ1-3; no firm D call. V lost 0 bases to trimming and J lost 0 bases, with 6 bases between them. This CDR3 comprises 15 residues. Looked up from germline, CDR1 is LGHNA and CDR2 is YNFKEQ.

The V and J genes are TRBV11-3 and TRBJ2-7, with 7 bases lining up with TRBD2. Germline CDR1 is SGHNT and CDR2 is YENEEA. Trimming at V came to 4 bases and at J to 7 bases, leaving 7 bases not matched to a gene. This CDR3 spans 13 amino acids. The CDR3 protein is CASSSTSAGEQYF. The CDR3 DNA follows: TGTGCCAGCAGCTCTACTAGCGCGGGGGAGCAGTACTTC.

The J gene is TRBJ1-2, the V gene TRBV7-2, with 7 bases that match TRBD1. V gave up 5 bases and J gave up 5 bases; unmatched junction bases: 2. Germline V CDR1 and CDR2: SGHTA, FQGNSA. This CDR3 has 12 residues. This CDR3 is CASSRDSYGYTF. The CDR3 DNA follows: TGTGCCAGCAGCCGGGACAGTTATGGCTACACCTTC.

A word on this clone: In the same sample, other DNA sequences code for this CDR3. This chain links TRBV7-9 with TRBJ1-1; unclear D gene. CDR3 length: 14 residues. Germline values: CDR1 SEHNR, CDR2 FQNEAQ (reference sequence). Trimming removed 1 base at V and 3 bases at J, with 9 bases between. CDR3 protein: CASSLGLRDTEAFF. The DNA of the CDR3 is TGTGCCAGCAGCTTAGGGCTGAGGGACACTGAAGCTTTCTTT.

V usage is TRBV1 and J usage is TRBJ2-7; no DNA check was done on the table's D call, TRBD1. TRBV1 constitutes a pseudogene. This CDR3 spans 18 amino acids. The chain's CDR3 is CTSRQPLPPQGYPYEQYF. CDR3 nucleotide sequence: TGCACCAGCAGACAACCTCTCCCCCCGCAGGGGTATCCCTACGAGCAGTACTTC.

This clone was observed a few times. The rearrangement uses TRBV6-5 and TRBJ2-1; TRBD2 matches at 9 bases. With V trimmed by 5 bases and J by 1 base, 3 bases remained unmatched. The CDR3 is 15 amino acids. Germline assignment: CDR1 MNHEY and CDR2 SVGAGI. The CDR3 bases are TGTGCCAGCAGTCTAGCGGGGCCTTCCTACAATGAGCAGTTCTTC. Translating it yields CASSLAGPSYNEQFF.

The chain has TRBV5-6 and TRBJ2-4; 7 positions agree with TRBD1. Germline CDR1 and CDR2: SGHDT and YYEEEE. Trimming removed 5 bases from V and 6 bases from J; junction bases left unmatched: 11. The CDR3 spans 15 residues. The CDR3 DNA is TGTGCCAGCAGGGGAACAGGGGACGGGGTAAACATTCAGTACTTC. Translated, it gives CASRGTGDGVNIQYF.

This clone has just a few counts. This chain joins TRBV7-9 and TRBJ1-4; maybe TRBD1 (5 bases). The CDR3 covers 16 residues. Germline V CDR1 and CDR2: SEHNR, FQNEAQ (reference sequence). With 2 bases removed from V and 6 bases from J, the gap between germline ends came to 16 bases. The CDR3 here is CASSLMGGVTHEKLFF. CDR3 nucleotide sequence: TGTGCCAGCAGCTTAATGGGGGGGGTCACGCATGAAAAACTGTTTTTT.

The CDR3 nucleotides are TGTGCCAGCAGTGACGGGGGGGGTTTCCAGCCCCAGCATTTT. Encoded protein: CASSDGGGFQPQHF. The V and J genes are TRBV6-1 and TRBJ1-5, with D perhaps TRBD1 (5 bases). Germline values: CDR1 MNHNS, CDR2 SASEGT. The CDR3 is 14 amino acids. V was pared by 3 bases and J by 7 bases, with 13 bases between.

V usage is TRBV5-8 and J usage is TRBJ2-3, with 10 bases fitting TRBD1. Trimming removed 4 bases from V and 1 base from J; junction bases left unmatched: 3. The CDR3 runs 15 residues. CDR1 is SGHTS, CDR2 YDEGEE, per germline. CDR3 sequence reads: CASSPGTGGTDTQYF. In nucleotides, the CDR3 is TGTGCCAGCAGCCCCGGGACAGGGGGCACAGATACGCAGTATTTT.